The source of this TCR beta chain is a study of blood T cell repertoires in COVID-19 (dated by TCRdb to 2018 to 2020). A note on the overall study: Samples covering the acute and convalescent phases of COVID-19 were provided by collaborators in the United States, Italy and Spain. A freely available public database, intended as a resource for researchers studying the immune response to SARS-CoV-2, is where the repertoires were released. HLA class I and class II types, where available, came from metadata supplied by the sample provider rather than from assay-based typing. The material from the prospective study consisted of cDNA or gDNA derived from T cells, B-cell-depleted T cells, or PBMCs. Sample metadata almost always included a de-identified subject ID, COVID-19 status, age in years and sex. Subjects who had been exposed to COVID-19, were actively infected with it, or had recovered from it provided the deeply sampled blood TCRbeta repertoires that made up the dataset. The samples were drawn from the first 160 participants of the ongoing ImmuneRACE study and from 1,254 subjects provided by 6 global collaborators. The investigation overall reported the following: The amount of clinical and demographic metadata varied by source and participant and was provided uncurated.

The immunoSEQ Assay, a bias-controlled multiplex PCR, was used to amplify TCRbeta CDR3 regions from genomic DNA. The published analysis was carried out like this. The number of nucleated cells in each sample was estimated by amplification of reference gene primers within the assay. To quantify the absolute abundance of each unique TCRbeta CDR3 rearrangement, sequence reads were collapsed and filtered. For each sample, productive Simpson clonality was calculated by taking the square root of Simpson's diversity index across productive rearrangements. Held by TCRdb, this immuneACCESS table contains in-frame sequences only and omits some clones. Under half of the omission traces to an unresolved V gene where checked; the cause of the rest is unknown. Clone size and the V and J calls come from that table; the DNA yielded D and trimming. Across this sample there are about 35,000 clones, with about 78% seen only once. The top ten constitute approximately 40% of the sample.

Whole blood was collected in K2EDTA tubes by collaborating institutions according to the institutions' own protocols. For TCRbeta analysis, collaborator samples were shipped as frozen whole blood, as isolated PBMCs, or as DNA extracted from either sample type. This clone is medium-sized (0.01 to 0.1%) in its sample. The target of this receptor is not known. No base-level quality is on record; no much larger clone is a single base apart. CDR3 length: 13 amino acids, cysteine to phenylalanine. Kept here is only the CDR3 DNA, which spans 39 bases and is read in frame from base 1. The specimen sequenced was peripheral blood. The V and J genes are TRBV21-1 and TRBJ1-2; the table's D call, TRBD1, has no DNA check behind it. TRBV21-1 is described as a pseudogene. The sequence was collected from an elderly man with acute or convalescent COVID-19. CDR3 sequence: CASSNGQGHGYTF. The nucleotide sequence reads as follows: TGTGCCAGCAGCAATGGACAGGGGCATGGCTACACCTTC.